The clone carrying this T cell receptor (beta chain) turned up a few times. Its antigen is not identified. Random hexamers were used to reverse transcribe the RNA input (roughly 0.5 to 1 ug). TCRdb reprocessed the immunoSEQ multiplex PCR reads with MiXCR, giving one entry per CDR3 protein. The table includes a few hundred thousand distinct CDR3 sequences, about 95% detected once. This sample stems from a study of CD8 T cells in Susac syndrome. General observations from the study: A relatively small number of individuals underwent TCR sequencing and HLA analysis.

V was shortened by 4 bases and J by 5 bases, with 6 bases between the two germline ends. The length of the CDR3 is 12 residues. Germline V lookup: CDR1 MDHEN, CDR2 SYDVKM. CD8+ and CD4+ T cells taken from blood had their TCR beta sequenced. This chain uses TRBV28 with TRBJ1-5; D gene uncertain. Sequenced material: CD4+ T cells from PBMCs. The clonotype originates from a human donor with multiple sclerosis. This CDR3 reads CASSSTDQPQHF. CDR3 nucleotides: TGTGCCAGCAGTTCTACCGATCAGCCCCAGCATTTT.